This T cell receptor (beta chain) was sequenced in a study of T cells in Graves' hyperthyroidism and ophthalmopathy. Study context: At initial diagnosis, before any treatment had begun, peripheral blood was obtained.

The TCR beta CDR3 regions underwent amplification using RNA transcripts as the source. TCR CDR3 regions were first amplified by RT-PCR with HTBI primers. TCRdb processed the multiplex PCR reads anew with MiXCR; each CDR3 protein has one entry. The sample lists around 700,000 distinct CDR3 sequences, roughly a third occurring once. Germline assignment: CDR1 SGHTA and CDR2 FQGNSA. The CDR3 covers 15 residues. Trimming took 1 base from V and 3 from J, leaving 13 bases between them. The study defined stable Graves' hyperthyroidism as no ophthalmopathy progression within 18 months. Patients were aged 18 to 65, had disease duration under 2 months, and had newly diagnosed hyperthyroidism. This clonotype has ten or more counts.

The TCR was taken from a woman between 40 and 50 years old with Graves' hyperthyroidism. This chain links TRBV7-2 with TRBJ2-7; tentatively, D is TRBD1 (6 bases). Sequencing was performed on blood. This chain's CDR3 is CASSLVQGSGYEQYF. The CDR3 DNA is TGTGCCAGCAGCTTAGTGCAGGGGAGCGGCTACGAGCAGTACTTC. The full variable domain, completed using reference TRBV7-2 and TRBJ2-7, is GAGVSQSPSNKVTEKGKDVELRCDPISGHTALYWYRQSLGQGLEFLIYFQGNSAPDKSGLPSDRFSAERTGGSVSTLTIQRTQQEDSAVYLCASSLVQGSGYEQYFGPGTRLTVT.